This T cell receptor beta chain was sequenced during a study of CD8+CD57+ T cells in acquired aplastic anemia. About the research overall: Across the sorted CD4+ and CD8+ cells, DNA amounts averaged 3.2 ug. Study results and limitations: Between patients and controls, CD8+ Simpson's diversity did not vary significantly. Patients shared around 30 CD8+ CDR3 sequences with controls.

Worth noting for this clonotype: Its antigen is undetermined.

Using genomic DNA as the template, TCR beta VDJ and CDR3 profiling was carried out. TCRdb reprocessed the reads with MiXCR, giving one entry per CDR3 protein. In the table there are some 170,000 distinct CDR3 sequences, 70% to 75% of which are singletons. Patients sequenced had flow cytometry evidence of CD8+CD57+ cell expansion. Severe acquired aplastic anemia was the diagnosis recorded for all patients. V shed 0 bases, J shed 3 bases, and the junction held 4 bases outside the gene matches. Germline loops: CDR1 SGDLS, CDR2 YYNGEE. The CDR3 is 16 amino acids. The clonotype originates from a human donor with aplastic anemia. The chain has TRBV9 and TRBJ2-3; 10 bases align to TRBD2. The sequencing input was sorted CD4+, CD8+, or CD8+CD57+ T cells (not recorded which) from PBMCs. The CDR3 coding sequence is TGTGCCAGCAGCGTAGAGCGGGGGGGCCGTACAGATACGCAGTATTTT. This translates into CASSVERGGRTDTQYF.